Below are 8 T cell receptor beta chains sequenced from a single sample in a study of cytotoxic CD8 clonotypes in ibrutinib-treated CLL. Using immunoSEQ multiplex PCR, the repertoire was profiled, and TCRdb retains in-frame clones only, with some absent. The table has approximately 350,000 clones, around 66% seen once; the top ten hold roughly 6.3%. The sample was PBMCs, taken after 36 months of ibrutinib treatment. The receptors shown here come from a human donor with chronic lymphocytic leukemia.

This CDR3 reads CASSYNSYNEQFF. For the CDR3, the DNA is TGTGCCAGCAGCTACAACTCCTACAATGAGCAGTTCTTC. The rearrangement joins TRBV7-3 to TRBJ2-1; D is uncertain. V was clipped by 4 bases and J by 0 bases, with 4 bases between them. This CDR3 has 13 residues. CDR1 is SGHTA, CDR2 FQGTGA, per germline. Using reference TRBV7-3 and TRBJ2-1 for the parts outside the CDR3, the full variable domain is GAGVSQTPSNKVTEKGKYVELRCDPISGHTALYWYRQSLGQGPEFLIYFQGTGAADDSGLPNDRFFAVRPEGSVSTLKIQRTERGDSAVYLCASSYNSYNEQFFGPGTRLTVL.

The V and J genes are TRBV9 and TRBJ1-1; the D gene is possibly TRBD1 (5 bases). Trimming cost V 6 bases and J 1 base, with 10 bases left between them. The CDR3 covers 13 residues. Germline V gives CDR1 SGDLS, CDR2 YYNGEE. This chain's CDR3 is CASMGTGNTEAFF. In nucleotides, the CDR3 is TGTGCCAGCATGGGGACGGGGAACACTGAAGCTTTCTTT.

The V gene is TRBV29-1, the J gene TRBJ1-1, with TRBD1 matching over 7 bases. From germline, CDR1 is SQVTM and CDR2 ANQGSEA. The CDR3 is made up of 12 amino acids. The V gene end was trimmed by 8 bases and the J gene end by 4 bases; junction bases not matched to a gene: 7. Here the CDR3 DNA reads TGCAGCTCGACAGGGATGAGCACTGAAGCTTTCTTT. Translating it yields CSSTGMSTEAFF.

Remarks on this clone: The germline gene is not matched at one end of the junction; a read error may be the cause. V gene TRBV29-1 combines with J gene TRBJ2-1, with D tentatively TRBD1 or TRBD2 (5 bases each). Germline V lookup: CDR1 SQVTM, CDR2 ANQGSEA. The CDR3 totals 13 residues. The CDR3 reads CSVEGGSSNEQFF. In DNA form, the CDR3 reads TGCAGCGTTGAAGGGGGGTCCTCCAATGAGCAGTTCTTC.

The CDR3 coding sequence is TGTGCCAGCAGCCGAGCGGGAGGGCCTGGATCTGGTGATACGCAGTATTTT. Residues: CASSRAGGPGSGDTQYF. The genes are TRBV4-2 and TRBJ2-3; 10 nucleotides line up with TRBD2. From germline, CDR1 is LGHNA and CDR2 YNFKEQ. The CDR3 is made up of 17 amino acids. J lost 6 bases, V lost 4 bases, and 13 bases had no gene match.

The CDR3 bases are TGTGCCAGCAGCTACAACACAGATACGCAGTATTTT. Amino acids: CASSYNTDTQYF. The chain carries TRBV7-2 and TRBJ2-3; D unresolved. Trimming removed 4 bases at V and 2 bases at J, with 4 bases between. The CDR3 is 12 residues long. Looked up from germline, CDR1 is SGHTA and CDR2 is FQGNSA.

The chain uses TRBV29-1 and TRBJ2-7; D is unresolved. The germline CDR1 and CDR2 sequences are SQVTM and ANQGSEA. The CDR3 has 12 residues. The ends were cut back, 4 bases at V and 1 base at J, with 8 bases in the middle. DNA of the CDR3: TGCAGCGTTGGCGCAGATTCCTACGAGCAGTACTTC. Amino acids: CSVGADSYEQYF.

V usage is TRBV4-1 and J usage is TRBJ1-4; D uncertain. The ends were cut back, 1 base at V and 7 bases at J, with 13 bases in the middle. Germline V CDR1 and CDR2: MGHRA, YSYEKL. CDR3 length: 15 amino acids. The CDR3 loop is CASSQGVAGGEKLFF. In DNA form, the CDR3 reads TGCGCCAGCAGCCAAGGGGTGGCCGGTGGTGAAAAACTGTTTTTT.